A single sample gave rise to the 30 T cell receptor beta chains below, sequenced in a study of human T cells and chemical hapten exposure. TCRdb re-analysed the RACE reads in MiXCR, keeping a single row per CDR3 protein. The sample shows 50,000 to 60,000 distinct CDR3 sequences, approximately 13% of them seen only once. As to time point: patch test 3, about 24 weeks after DPC sensitization. Treatment defined: therapeutic diphenylcyclopropenone sensitization with weekly scalp DPC. This material consisted of whole blood, taken in connection with sensitization to the hapten diphenylcyclopropenone (DPC). The receptors come from a man aged 30-40 years with alopecia areata. Some clones in this sample may be carry-over from other donors' samples.

This clonotype was seen many times. The junction shows a germline mismatch at one end, possibly a read error. The V and J genes are TRBV28 and TRBJ2-4; possible D gene TRBD1, 6 bases. Germline CDR1 and CDR2: MDHEN and SYDVKM. CDR3 size: 15 residues. CDR3 sequence reads: CASSSGQTPKIIQYF. The CDR3 nucleotides are TGTGCCAGCAGTTCTGGACAGACGCCAAAAATCATTCAGTACTTC.

This clonotype is a singleton in its sample. The J gene is TRBJ1-1, the V gene TRBV5-1; D may be TRBD1 (5 bases). V was pared by 3 bases and J by 1 base, with 16 bases between. Germline V CDR1 and CDR2: SGHRS, YFSETQ. The CDR3 consists of 16 residues. This CDR3 is CASSSSRQLENTEAFF. The CDR3 DNA reads as TGCGCCAGCAGCTCCTCGCGACAGCTTGAGAACACTGAAGCTTTCTTT.

This clonotype was observed at least ten times. The J gene is TRBJ2-3, the V gene TRBV7-9; TRBD1 is a possible D gene (5 bases). The V gene lost 6 bases and the J gene lost 0 bases, with 10 bases spanning the gap. Germline assignment: CDR1 SEHNR and CDR2 FQNEAQ (reference sequence). This CDR3 contains 14 residues. CDR3 protein: CASRSAGSTDTQYF. CDR3 DNA sequence: TGTGCCAGCAGATCGGCAGGGAGCACAGATACGCAGTATTTT.

There are many counts of this clonotype. V gene TRBV5-1 combines with J gene TRBJ2-7, with TRBD1 matching over 7 bases. This CDR3 has 13 amino acids. V was pared by 4 bases and J by 6 bases, with 7 bases of the junction left unmatched. Per germline, CDR1 SGHRS and CDR2 YFSETQ. The DNA of the CDR3 is TGCGCCAGCAGCGGCTCGACAGGGCGCGAGCAGTACTTC. Translated, it gives CASSGSTGREQYF.

CDR3 amino acids: CASSLTGEDTQYF. In nucleotides, the CDR3 is TGTGCCAGCAGTTTAACAGGGGAAGATACGCAGTATTTT. The genes are TRBV28 and TRBJ2-3, with 7 bases matching TRBD1. Trimming removed 2 bases from V and 5 bases from J; junction bases left unmatched: 1. The CDR3 covers 13 residues. Germline CDR1 reads MDHEN; CDR2 reads SYDVKM.

This clonotype was seen a few times. This rearrangement joins TRBV27 to TRBJ2-2; 8 nucleotides match TRBD1. Germline assignment: CDR1 MNHEY and CDR2 SMNVEV (reference sequence). The CDR3 runs 12 residues. Trimming took 7 bases from V and 11 from J; bases not matched to a gene: 6. CDR3 region: CASNTGGSELFF. The CDR3 nucleotides read TGTGCCAGCAACACAGGGGGGTCCGAGCTGTTTTTT.

The J gene is TRBJ2-7, the V gene TRBV11-3, with D possibly matching TRBD2 (5 bases). V was shortened by 3 bases and J by 4 bases, with 16 bases between the two germline ends. The CDR3 is 15 residues long. Germline-derived CDR1 and CDR2 are SGHNT and YENEEA. The CDR3 reads CASSFRGAALYEQYF. In DNA form, the CDR3 reads TGTGCCAGCAGCTTTCGGGGTGCGGCCTTATACGAGCAGTACTTC.

The rearrangement uses TRBV20-1 and TRBJ1-3; possibly TRBD1 for D (5 bases). Germline-derived CDR1 and CDR2 are DFQATT and SNEGSKA (reference sequence). The CDR3 consists of 15 residues. Trimming took 0 bases from V and 2 from J, leaving 11 bases between them. CDR3 in DNA: TGCAGTGCTAGAGATGGGGGGAAGGCTGGAAACACCATATATTTT. This gives the protein CSARDGGKAGNTIYF.

Of note for this clonotype: A junction end diverges from the germline sequence, so it may reflect a read error. The genes are TRBV19 and TRBJ2-5, with 9 bases identical to TRBD2. This CDR3 region has 17 residues. From germline, CDR1 is LNHDA and CDR2 SQIVND (reference sequence). The CDR3 DNA reads TGTGCCAGCAGTAGCGGGGGTCTGGCGATGAAGAAAGAGACCCAGTACTTC. Protein product: CASSSGGLAMKKETQYF. The full variable domain, its missing parts supplied by reference TRBV19 and TRBJ2-5, is DGGITQSPKYLFRKEGQNVTLSCEQNLNHDAMYWYRQDPGQGLRLIYYSQIVNDFQKGDIAEGYSVSREKKESFPLTVTSAQKNPTAFYLCASSSGGLAMKKETQYFGPGTRLLVL.

This clonotype occurred a few times. This chain connects TRBV14 to TRBJ1-1; D gene ambiguous. V was trimmed by 4 bases and J by 4 bases, leaving 13 bases between them. This CDR3 is 14 amino acids long. Germline loops: CDR1 SGHDN, CDR2 FVKESK. The CDR3 DNA reads TGTGCCAGCAGCCGCCCCGGAGGTCGCACTGAAGCTTTCTTT. Protein: CASSRPGGRTEAFF.

V gene TRBV4-3 combines with J gene TRBJ2-3; D gene ambiguous. With 0 bases removed from V and 2 bases from J, the gap between germline ends came to 30 bases. CDR1 LGHNA and CDR2 YSLEER come from the germline V gene. The CDR3 is made up of 22 amino acids. The DNA for the CDR3 is TGCGCCAGCAGCCAAGATGAATGGGGTAATCTGTCGCAGAGAGACTCCACAGATACGCAGTATTTT. Protein product: CASSQDEWGNLSQRDSTDTQYF.

This clonotype was seen ten or more times. The rearrangement uses TRBV18 and TRBJ2-5; D might be TRBD2 (6 bases). Germline CDR1 and CDR2: KGHSH and LQKENI. The V and J ends lost 6 bases and 6 bases respectively, with 20 bases between them. This CDR3 spans 15 amino acids. The CDR3 spells CASSLTAGLLKTQYF. Written as DNA, the CDR3 is TGTGCCAGCTCTCTGACCGCGGGACTCTTAAAGACCCAGTACTTC.

This clonotype appeared many times. The chain carries TRBV6-5 and TRBJ1-1; 7 bases line up with TRBD1. Germline V gene sequence: CDR1 MNHEY, CDR2 SVGAGI. This CDR3 has 13 amino acids. The V gene end was trimmed by 5 bases and the J gene end by 4 bases; junction bases not matched to a gene: 4. The DNA for the CDR3 is TGTGCCAGCAGTGGCGGGACAGTCACTGAAGCTTTCTTT. It specifies CASSGGTVTEAFF.

This clonotype was picked up many times. This chain uses TRBV6-2 or TRBV6-3 with TRBJ2-5; 13 bases are a match to TRBD2. The CDR3 runs to 17 residues. Germline V gives CDR1 MNHEY, CDR2 SVGEGT. Trimming took 6 bases from V and 1 from J; bases not matched to a gene: 8. The chain's CDR3 is CASSRGLAGFSQETQYF. CDR3 bases: TGTGCCAGCAGCCGGGGACTAGCGGGGTTCTCCCAAGAGACCCAGTACTTC.

This clonotype was observed many times. The rearrangement uses TRBV28 and TRBJ2-7; D remains ambiguous. Germline V gene data show CDR1 as MDHEN and CDR2 as SYDVKM. This CDR3 has 13 amino acids. Between the trimmed V and J ends, which lost 3 bases and 0 bases, there was a span of 6 bases. The CDR3 here is CASSLTLSYEQYF. CDR3 coding DNA: TGTGCCAGCAGTTTGACCCTCTCCTACGAGCAGTACTTC. The variable domain in full, completed from reference TRBV28 and TRBJ2-7, reads DVKVTQSSRYLVKRTGEKVFLECVQDMDHENMFWYRQDPGLGLRLIYFSYDVKMKEKGDIPEGYSVSREKKERFSLILESASTNQTSMYLCASSLTLSYEQYFGPGTRLTVT.

This clonotype was counted between two and nine times. The CDR3 sequence is CASTGQGVDTQYF. The CDR3 DNA sequence: TGTGCCAGCACCGGACAGGGAGTGGATACGCAGTATTTT. The V call is TRBV6-5, the J call TRBJ2-3, with 8 bases that match TRBD1. Trimming at V came to 7 bases and at J to 6 bases, leaving 6 bases not matched to a gene. The CDR3 is 13 amino acids. In germline, CDR1 is MNHEY, CDR2 SVGAGI.

This rearrangement joins TRBV11-2 to TRBJ2-1, with 10 bases fitting TRBD1. Unmatched junction bases numbered 12, after V lost 5 bases and J lost 8 bases. The CDR3 has 16 residues. Germline lookup yields CDR1 SGHAT and CDR2 FQNNGV. CDR3 residues: CASSLRRDRGRDEQFF. DNA for the CDR3: TGTGCCAGCAGCCTTCGTCGGGACAGGGGTAGGGATGAGCAGTTCTTC. Full variable domain (rest looked up from reference TRBV11-2 and TRBJ2-1): EAGVAQSPRYKIIEKRQSVAFWCNPISGHATLYWYQQILGQGPKLLIQFQNNGVVDDSQLPKDRFSAERLKGVDSTLKIQPAKLEDSAVYLCASSLRRDRGRDEQFFGPGTRLTVL.

This clonotype was detected ten times or more. The chain uses TRBV5-4 and TRBJ1-2; tentatively, D is TRBD1 (5 bases). V was cut by 0 bases and J by 0 bases, with 12 bases left in between. This CDR3 comprises 16 residues. The V gene's germline CDR1 is SGHNT and CDR2 YYREEE (reference sequence). Here the CDR3 reads CASSLGPTEPNYGYTF. The CDR3 DNA reads TGTGCCAGCAGCTTGGGACCGACAGAGCCTAACTATGGCTACACCTTC.

Many counts were recorded for this clonotype. This chain links TRBV18 with TRBJ1-1; a possible D gene is TRBD1 (5 bases). Germline V gene lookup returns CDR1 KGHSH and CDR2 LQKENI. V lost 0 bases and J 5 bases, leaving 13 bases between the germline ends. The CDR3 spans 15 residues. CDR3 residues: CASSPPASPGTEAFF. The CDR3 region has the DNA TGTGCCAGCTCACCACCAGCCAGCCCAGGGACTGAAGCTTTCTTT. The variable domain in full, with the rest retrieved from reference TRBV18 and TRBJ1-1, is NAGVMQNPRHLVRRRGQEARLRCSPMKGHSHVYWYRQLPEEGLKFMVYLQKENIIDESGMPKERFSAEFPKEGPSILRIQQVVRGDSAAYFCASSPPASPGTEAFFGQGTRLTVV.

The table lists this clonotype with a few counts. This sequence joins TRBV29-1 and TRBJ2-2, with D perhaps matching TRBD1 (6 bases). The V gene lost 4 bases and the J gene lost 7 bases, with 16 bases spanning the gap. CDR1 SQVTM and CDR2 ANQGSEA come from the germline V gene. CDR3 size: 14 residues. DNA of the CDR3: TGCAGCGTTGTTGCTCCCGGACAGCTCGGGGAGCTGTTTTTT. This sequence encodes CSVVAPGQLGELFF.

The genes are TRBV2 and TRBJ2-7; D unresolved. Trimming left V 1 base short and J 2 bases short, with 9 bases between. The CDR3 sequence is 14 residues long. Germline V gene data show CDR1 as SNHLY and CDR2 as FYNNEI. The CDR3 DNA reads TGTGCCAGCAGTGAAGGCATAGGTCCCTACGAGCAGTACTTC. This codes for CASSEGIGPYEQYF.

The table lists this clonotype with many counts. This chain connects TRBV9 to TRBJ1-5, with a weak D call TRBD1 (5 bases). Germline CDR1 is SGDLS and CDR2 is YYNGEE. Trimming stripped 2 bases from V and 4 bases from J, with 7 bases between. This CDR3 is built from 13 residues. As DNA, the CDR3 is TGTGCCAGCAGCGTTAGACAGAATCAGCCCCAGCATTTT. This encodes CASSVRQNQPQHF.

This clonotype appeared a few times. The rearrangement joins TRBV3-1 to TRBJ2-2; 7 bases are a match to TRBD1. The ends lost 6 bases at V and 5 bases at J; junction bases unmatched: 6. The length of the CDR3 is 14 residues. The V gene's germline CDR1 is LGHDT and CDR2 YNNKEL (reference sequence). The CDR3, as DNA: TGTGCCAGCAGGGAGCAGGGGGTGACCGGGGAGCTGTTTTTT. This translates into CASREQGVTGELFF.

The sample holds many counts of this clonotype. This chain uses TRBV29-1 with TRBJ1-1; D might be TRBD1 (6 bases). The germline CDR1 and CDR2 sequences are SQVTM and ANQGSEA. V lost 3 bases, J lost 5 bases, and 19 bases lay in between. The CDR3 runs to 15 residues. Written as DNA, the CDR3 is TGCAGCGTTGAGACGGCAACAGGGAAGACGACTGAAGCTTTCTTT. As protein: CSVETATGKTTEAFF.

This clonotype has at least ten counts. The J gene is TRBJ2-2, the V gene TRBV20-1; D gene ambiguous. This CDR3 spans 14 amino acids. The germline CDR1 and CDR2 sequences are DFQATT and SNEGSKA (reference sequence). V was trimmed by 3 bases and J by 1 base, leaving 9 bases between them. The DNA of the CDR3 is TGCAGTGCTAGGGGAAGGCAGAACACCGGGGAGCTGTTTTTT. Its protein is CSARGRQNTGELFF.

This clonotype was counted at least ten times. V is TRBV6-2 or TRBV6-3 and J is TRBJ1-6; D gene unclear. The CDR3 has 11 residues. Germline V CDR1 and CDR2: MNHEY, SVGEGT. The ends were cut back, 1 base at V and 18 bases at J, with 10 bases in the middle. The CDR3 loop reads CASSYFEGSHF. As DNA, the CDR3 is TGTGCCAGCAGTTACTTCGAGGGATCCCACTTT.

V and J are TRBV5-5 and TRBJ1-1, with unresolved D. The CDR3 runs to 12 residues. Germline lookup yields CDR1 SGHKS and CDR2 YYEKEE (reference sequence). V was cut by 2 bases and J by 8 bases, with 10 bases left in between. The CDR3 protein is CASSLSRLEAFF. In DNA form, the CDR3 reads TGTGCCAGCAGCTTATCACGACTGGAAGCTTTCTTT.

The V call is TRBV4-2, the J call TRBJ2-2; 9 bases fit TRBD2. The CDR3 loop spans 18 amino acids. The ends lost 0 bases at V and 4 bases at J; junction bases unmatched: 9. The germline CDR1 and CDR2 sequences are LGHNA and YNFKEQ. CDR3 nucleotides: TGTGCCAGCAGCCAAGACCCGGGACTAGCATCGACCACCGGGGAGCTGTTTTTT. This sequence encodes CASSQDPGLASTTGELFF.

This chain connects TRBV28 to TRBJ1-2; D call uncertain. The germline V gene encodes CDR1 MDHEN and CDR2 SYDVKM. Trimming took 5 bases from V and 4 from J, leaving 8 bases between them. This CDR3 contains 12 residues. CDR3 nucleotide sequence: TGTGCCAGCAGTCAGACCTTCTATGGCTACACCTTC. This sequence encodes CASSQTFYGYTF.

V gene TRBV6-6 combines with J gene TRBJ2-2; 8 bases match TRBD1. The CDR3 has 16 amino acids. The germline V gene has CDR1 MNHNY and CDR2 SVGAGI (reference sequence). V lost 6 bases, J lost 1 base, and 7 bases stayed unmatched. In DNA, the CDR3 is TGTGCCAGCAGACAACGGGGGACAGGGAACACCGGGGAGCTGTTTTTT. This sequence encodes CASRQRGTGNTGELFF.